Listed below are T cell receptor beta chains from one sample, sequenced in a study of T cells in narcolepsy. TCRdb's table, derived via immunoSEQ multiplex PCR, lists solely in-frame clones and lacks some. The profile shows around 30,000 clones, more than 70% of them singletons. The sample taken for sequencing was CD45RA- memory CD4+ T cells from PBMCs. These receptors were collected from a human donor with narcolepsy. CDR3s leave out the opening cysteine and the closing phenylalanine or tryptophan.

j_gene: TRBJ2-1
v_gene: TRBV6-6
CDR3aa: ASSYPLVDNEQF

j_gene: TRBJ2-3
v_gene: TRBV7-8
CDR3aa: ASGLPYRLAGGTDTQY

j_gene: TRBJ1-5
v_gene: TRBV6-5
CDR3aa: ASRQTGANNQPQH

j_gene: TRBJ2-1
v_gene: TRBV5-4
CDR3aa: ASSLGPADNEQF

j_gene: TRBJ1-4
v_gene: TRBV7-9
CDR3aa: ASSSGSGQSNEKLF

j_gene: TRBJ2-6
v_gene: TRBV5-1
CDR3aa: ASSFREPGLVYSGANVLT

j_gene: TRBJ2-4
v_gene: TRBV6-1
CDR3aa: ASSEGVAKNIQY

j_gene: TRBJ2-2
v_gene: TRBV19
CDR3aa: ASSIGAGYTGELF

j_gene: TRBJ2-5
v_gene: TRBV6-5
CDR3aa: ASRQAGGRETQY

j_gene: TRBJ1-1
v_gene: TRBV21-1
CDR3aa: ASSKQDRERAF

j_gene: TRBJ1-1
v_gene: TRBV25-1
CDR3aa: ASSPRGLNKTEAF

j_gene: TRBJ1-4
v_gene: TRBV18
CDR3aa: ASSPPLGQGAEKLF

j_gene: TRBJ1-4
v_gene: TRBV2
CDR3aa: ASREQVFFSATNEKLF

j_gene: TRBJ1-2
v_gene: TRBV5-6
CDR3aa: ASSGLVGDPYGYT

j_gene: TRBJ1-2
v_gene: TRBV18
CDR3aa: ASSRFDRGQGYT

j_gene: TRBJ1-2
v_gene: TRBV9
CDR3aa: ASSVGSNLYGYT

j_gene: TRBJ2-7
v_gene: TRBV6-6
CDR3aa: ASSRGAENEQY